The 18 T cell receptor beta chains below were found in one sample sequenced in a study of shared clonotypes between healthy human individuals (dated by TCRdb to the early 2020s). The library was made by the immunoSEQ multiplex PCR assay. TCRdb mirrors the immuneACCESS table, restricted to in-frame sequences. Some clones are absent from its copies; in checked studies, under half trace to an unresolved V gene, and the reason for the others is unknown. The sample table lists over 2 million clones, about 95% of them with a count of one. The ten largest clones represent about 1.1% of the sample. CD8 naive samples consisted of CD45RO-negative cells that were positively selected for CCR7, yielding a CD45RA+CCR7+ population without TemRA cells. The specimen sequenced was naive CD8+ T cells sorted from blood. The cell subset or site label here, explained by the study, means: CD45RA+CCR7+. The receptors were gathered from a young man in good health.

V is TRBV19 and J is TRBJ2-7; possibly TRBD1 or TRBD2 for D (5 bases each). Trimming left V 5 bases short and J 3 bases short, with 11 bases between. This CDR3 comprises 13 residues. Germline V gene lookup returns CDR1 LNHDA and CDR2 SQIVND (reference sequence). The CDR3 DNA reads as TGTGCCAGTAGTTCAGGGACCGGCTACGAGCAGTACTTC. Translated, it gives CASSSGTGYEQYF.

The chain links TRBV4-1 to TRBJ2-1; TRBD2 matches 7 bases. Germline V lookup: CDR1 MGHRA, CDR2 YSYEKL. The CDR3 contains 16 residues. V trimming: 0 bases; J trimming: 7 bases; junction bases outside the gene matches: 9. The CDR3 reads CASSQDQAGERNEQFF. CDR3 nucleotides: TGCGCCAGCAGCCAAGATCAGGCGGGAGAACGAAATGAGCAGTTCTTC.

The chain joins TRBV19 to TRBJ1-5; D is unresolved. V dropped 3 bases and J dropped 0 bases, with 15 bases sitting between them. This CDR3 contains 17 residues. Germline lookup yields CDR1 LNHDA and CDR2 SQIVND (reference sequence). CDR3 sequence reads: CASSMVATPNSNQPQHF. CDR3 nucleotides: TGTGCCAGTAGTATGGTTGCGACCCCCAATAGCAATCAGCCCCAGCATTTT.

V usage is TRBV12-5 and J usage is TRBJ1-1; maybe TRBD1 (6 bases). This CDR3 region has 16 residues. Germline V gene sequence: CDR1 LGHNT, CDR2 FRNRAP. Between the trimmed V and J ends, which lost 4 bases and 2 bases, there was a span of 17 bases. The CDR3 spells CASGSAETGINTEAFF. CDR3 in DNA: TGTGCTAGTGGTTCCGCCGAAACAGGGATCAACACTGAAGCTTTCTTT.

The chain uses TRBV7-6 and TRBJ2-5, with D uncertain. Trimming cost V 2 bases and J 0 bases, with 4 bases left between them. The germline V gene encodes CDR1 SGHVS and CDR2 FNYEAQ. CDR3 length: 13 residues. The CDR3 reads CASSLIHQETQYF. DNA of the CDR3: TGTGCCAGCAGCTTAATTCACCAAGAGACCCAGTACTTC.

Comments on this clone: The junction and the germline gene differ at one end; a read error may be behind it. V and J are TRBV7-7 and TRBJ2-5; perhaps D is TRBD1 or TRBD2 (5 bases each). Per the germline V gene, CDR1 is SSHAT and CDR2 is FNYEAQ (reference sequence). CDR3 length equals 16 residues. CDR3 region: CASSSFLDSGIETQYF. CDR3 in DNA: TGTGCTAGCAGCTCATTCCTCGACAGCGGAATAGAGACCCAGTACTTC.

The chain is built from TRBV27 and TRBJ2-7; D perhaps matches TRBD2 (5 bases). V was trimmed by 8 bases and J by 0 bases, leaving 14 bases between them. Germline V gene data show CDR1 as MNHEY and CDR2 as SMNVEV (reference sequence). The CDR3 is 14 amino acids. CDR3 nucleotides: TGTGCCAGCTCCATCGGGGATAGCTCCTACGAGCAGTACTTC. Residues: CASSIGDSSYEQYF.

The chain recombines TRBV7-9 with TRBJ1-1; no firm D call. CDR3 size: 14 residues. Per germline, CDR1 SEHNR and CDR2 FQNEAQ (reference sequence). Between the trimmed V and J ends, which lost 1 base and 0 bases, there was a span of 6 bases. CDR3 in DNA: TGTGCCAGCAGCTTAGACGGATTGAACACTGAAGCTTTCTTT. As protein: CASSLDGLNTEAFF.

The gene calls are TRBV2 and TRBJ2-3; D unclear. The CDR3 is 13 residues long. Trimming took 3 bases from V and 2 from J, leaving 6 bases between them. Germline-derived CDR1 and CDR2 are SNHLY and FYNNEI. CDR3 in DNA: TGTGCCAGCAGTGAGGTGATCACAGATACGCAGTATTTT. It codes for CASSEVITDTQYF.

This chain joins TRBV18 and TRBJ2-7; D uncertain. V gave up 6 bases and J gave up 3 bases, with 18 bases separating them. The germline V gene has CDR1 KGHSH and CDR2 LQKENI. The CDR3 length is 15 residues. The CDR3 bases are TGTGCCAGCTCTCCTAAGACACTTACTCACTACGAGCAGTACTTC. The encoded protein is CASSPKTLTHYEQYF.

The chain joins TRBV9 to TRBJ2-3; 8 nucleotides match TRBD1. CDR1 SGDLS and CDR2 YYNGEE come from the germline V gene. CDR3 length: 13 residues. V dropped 3 bases and J dropped 9; count of bases not matched to a gene: 6. CDR3 in DNA: TGTGCCAGCAGCGGCGACAGGGGCGAAACGCAGTATTTT. This codes for CASSGDRGETQYF.

The rearrangement joins TRBV5-8 to TRBJ2-7; TRBD1 aligns across 9 bases. J gave up 6 bases and V 0 bases, and 4 bases lay outside the gene matches. CDR1 is SGHTS, CDR2 YDEGEE, per germline. The CDR3 is 14 residues long. CDR3 protein: CASSLEQGAREQYF. DNA of the CDR3: TGTGCCAGCAGCTTGGAACAGGGGGCCCGCGAGCAGTACTTC.

The chain couples TRBV5-1 to TRBJ2-7; 9 positions agree with TRBD1. Trimming took 1 base from V and 10 from J; bases not matched to a gene: 9. This CDR3 is built from 14 residues. CDR1 and CDR2 (germline): SGHRS, YFSETQ. The CDR3 DNA reads TGCGCCAGCAGCTTGAAAAGGACAGGGGAGGATCAGTACTTC. Translation: CASSLKRTGEDQYF.

This chain links TRBV27 with TRBJ2-2, with TRBD2 identical over 9 bases. Germline V gene lookup returns CDR1 MNHEY and CDR2 SMNVEV (reference sequence). CDR3 size: 14 residues. Trimming took 5 bases from V and 6 from J; bases not matched to a gene: 4. In DNA, the CDR3 is TGTGCCAGCAGTGAGCGGGAGGACGCCGGGGAGCTGTTTTTT. Residues: CASSEREDAGELFF.

The chain combines TRBV2 with TRBJ2-1, with D tentatively TRBD2 (6 bases). This CDR3 contains 15 residues. CDR1 is SNHLY and CDR2 is FYNNEI in the germline V gene. Trimming took 3 bases from V and 5 from J, leaving 14 bases between them. The CDR3 DNA follows: TGTGCCAGCAGTGAGGGGAGGACTACCCACAATGAGCAGTTCTTC. The encoded protein is CASSEGRTTHNEQFF.

J is TRBJ2-1 and V is TRBV9; D gene uncertain. V gave up 2 bases and J gave up 8 bases, with 20 bases separating them. The CDR3 totals 16 residues. The germline CDR1 and CDR2 sequences are SGDLS and YYNGEE. The CDR3 DNA is TGTGCCAGCAGCGTTAACGGAGCCCTCCTCGTGGATGAGCAGTTCTTC. It encodes CASSVNGALLVDEQFF.

This chain connects TRBV6-6 to TRBJ2-7; D possibly matches TRBD1 or TRBD2 (5 bases each). The V end was cut by 7 bases, the J end by 3 bases, with 13 bases between. The germline V gene encodes CDR1 MNHNY and CDR2 SVGAGI (reference sequence). The CDR3 consists of 13 residues. The CDR3 nucleotides are TGTGCCAGCATTGGGGGTCCCCTCTACGAGCAGTACTTC. Translated: CASIGGPLYEQYF.

This chain connects TRBV13 to TRBJ2-2; D gene uncertain. V was pared by 5 bases and J by 6 bases, with 10 bases between. The CDR3 has 13 amino acids. Germline CDR1 is PRHDT and CDR2 is FYEKMQ (reference sequence). The CDR3 sequence is CASSETWPGELFF. The CDR3 DNA reads TGTGCCAGCAGCGAAACATGGCCCGGGGAGCTGTTTTTT.